Shown below are 7 T cell receptor beta chains from a single sample sequenced in a study of T cell repertoires in cytomegalovirus infection. TCRdb analysed the reads with MiXCR anew, one entry per CDR3 protein. Of around 300,000 distinct CDR3 sequences in the sample, 20% to 30% are singletons; the top ten hold 10% to 15%. No antigen has been assigned to these receptors. The sequencing here drew on cultured PBMCs, taken from culture after CMV antigen stimulation. The receptors were gathered from a human donor in good health (CMV status not recorded). Some clones in this sample may be carry-over from other donors' samples.

The chain uses TRBV5-4 and TRBJ2-7; possible D gene TRBD1, 6 bases. Germline CDR1 is SGHNT and CDR2 is YYREEE (reference sequence). The length of the CDR3 is 13 residues. The V end lost 2 bases, the J end lost 5 bases, and 11 bases lay between the germline ends. CDR3 sequence (DNA): TGTGCCAGCAGCTTACAGGGATCTGACGAGCAGTACTTC. Its translation is CASSLQGSDEQYF.

This clonotype was recorded a few times. The rearrangement uses TRBV24-1 and TRBJ2-7; D is uncertain. From germline, CDR1 is KGHDR and CDR2 SFDVKD. This CDR3 region has 10 residues. With 4 bases removed from V and 6 bases from J, the gap between germline ends came to 3 bases. CDR3: CATSEGEQYV. The CDR3 DNA sequence: TGTGCCACCAGTGAAGGCGAGCAGTACGTC.

The gene calls are TRBV29-1 and TRBJ2-3, with TRBD2 identical over 7 bases. The trim removed 4 bases at V and 1 base at J, leaving 8 bases unmatched. The germline CDR1 and CDR2 sequences are SQVTM and ANQGSEA. This CDR3 is built from 15 residues. The CDR3 reads CSVAASGVGTDTQYF. The CDR3 nucleotides are TGCAGCGTTGCGGCTAGCGGAGTGGGCACAGATACGCAGTATTTT.

The table lists this clonotype with a few counts. The gene calls are TRBV27 and TRBJ2-3; 12 bases map to TRBD1. Trimming at V came to 5 bases and at J to 4 bases, leaving 4 bases not matched to a gene. The CDR3 consists of 15 residues. Germline V gene lookup returns CDR1 MNHEY and CDR2 SMNVEV (reference sequence). Here the CDR3 reads CASSLRDRGPDTQYF. Here the CDR3 DNA reads TGTGCCAGCAGTCTAAGGGACAGGGGGCCAGATACGCAGTATTTT.

The table lists this clonotype with many counts. The DNA of the CDR3 is TGTGCCAGCAGCTTAGCCCCCAGCGGGAGTATCTACGAGCAGTACGTC. Its translation is CASSLAPSGSIYEQYV. V usage is TRBV7-9 and J usage is TRBJ2-7, with 8 nucleotides matching TRBD2. The CDR3 is 16 residues long. CDR1 and CDR2 (germline): SEHNR, FQNEAQ (reference sequence). After removal of 0 bases from V and 3 bases from J, the junction contained 7 bases not matched to a gene.

This clonotype was seen a handful of times. The chain recombines TRBV4-2 with TRBJ2-1; possible D gene TRBD2, 5 bases. Trimming pared 0 bases from V and 2 bases from J, leaving 14 bases between. CDR3 length: 17 residues. Germline lookup yields CDR1 LGHNA and CDR2 YNFKEQ. The CDR3 nucleotides are TGTGCCAGCAGCCAAGAGTCGTCCGGGAAGCCCTACAATGAGCAGTTCTTC. Translating it yields CASSQESSGKPYNEQFF.

The chain combines TRBV20-1 with TRBJ1-1; 7 nucleotides align to TRBD1. This CDR3 spans 13 amino acids. The V gene end was trimmed by 3 bases and the J gene end by 4 bases; junction bases not matched to a gene: 5. Germline V gene data show CDR1 as DFQATT and CDR2 as SNEGSKA (reference sequence). The DNA of the CDR3 is TGCAGTGCTAGTGGTCAGGGGGGCACTGAAGCTTTCTTT. Its translation: CSASGQGGTEAFF.